One and the same sample provided the 14 T cell receptor delta chains below, sequenced in a study of γδ T cells in repeated Plasmodium falciparum infection. Gammadelta T cells were flow-sorted from PBMC into Vgamma9/Vdelta2+ and Vdelta2-negative populations for bulk analysis. TCRdb re-identified clones in the multiplex PCR reads via CATT. The sample includes 50,000 or so delta-chain clones, less than 2% of them seen just once. The sample comprised gamma-delta T cells from blood. The receptor source for this set is a pool of human donors (malaria-infected and uninfected, not separated).

As regards this clone: The mismatch at residue 5 between this DNA's translation and the TCRdb protein of a much larger clone likely reflects a read error; the protein shown is translated from the DNA. This sequence joins TRDV1 and TRDJ1; D perhaps matches TRDD2 (5 bases). TCRdb offers no J gene call, so here the DNA was matched to germline to obtain one. The V end lost 4 bases, the J end lost 0 bases, and 48 bases lay between the germline ends. Germline V CDR1 and CDR2: TSWWSYY, QGS. CDR3 length: 27 residues. The CDR3 DNA reads TGTGCTCTTGGGGGACTGCATAATCCTTCTTACTTGGGACTGCCAGCATTCCAGCACATCAACACCGATAAACTCATCTTT. It codes for CALGGLHNPSYLGLPAFQHINTDKLIF.

There are a few counts of this clone. This DNA translates differently at residue 3 from the TCRdb protein, which is that of a much larger clone; a read error is likely, and the protein shown is the DNA's own translation. The chain recombines TRDV2 with TRDJ1, with TRDD3 matching 8 bases. No J gene is reported in TCRdb; it was inferred here by comparing the DNA with germline. This CDR3 contains 17 residues. The V gene's germline CDR1 is GEAIGNYY and CDR2 EKD. The CDR3 region has the DNA TGTGCCCGTGACACCGTCTCCGGGATACGAAACACCGATAAACTCATCTTT. It encodes CARDTVSGIRNTDKLIF.

Only a few counts were recorded for this clone. The protein TCRdb gives is from a much larger clone and does not agree with this DNA's translation at residue 16, likely a read error; the protein shown here comes from the DNA. J gene calling gave no result, while the V gene is TRDV1; the table's D call TRDD3 went unverified against the DNA. CDR3 length: 17 residues. Germline V gene lookup returns CDR1 TSWWSYY and CDR2 QGS. The DNA for the CDR3 is TGTGCTCTTGGGGAACTAAGCAGAGGAGGTGCGCCCGATAAACTCACCTTT. Protein product: CALGELSRGGAPDKLTF.

This clone showed up many times. The junction departs from the called germline gene at one end, perhaps through a read error. The sample has other DNA sequences that encode this CDR3 too. The chain joins TRDV1 to TRDJ1; 8 bases line up with TRDD2. Germline-derived CDR1 and CDR2 are TSWWSYY and QGS. This CDR3 is 21 amino acids long. CDR3 residues: CALGEGLPIASGVQVEDKLIF. As DNA, the CDR3 is TGTGCTCTTGGGGAGGGCCTTCCTATTGCCTCGGGGGTTCAGGTGGAAGATAAACTCATTTTT.

This clone was seen only a few times. Given a much more abundant clone one base away, this may be a read error. The chain joins TRDV2 to TRDJ1, with 10 bases that match TRDD3. The CDR3 runs 21 residues. Germline CDR1 and CDR2: GEAIGNYY and EKD. Trimming at V came to 0 bases and at J to 0 bases, leaving 18 bases not matched to a gene. The chain's CDR3 is CACDTVGTTGGSFVYTDKLIF. The CDR3 nucleotides read TGTGCCTGTGACACCGTCGGGACGACTGGGGGATCCTTTGTATACACCGATAAACTCATCTTT.

On this clone: This DNA's translation and the protein TCRdb lists, from a much larger clone, do not match at residue 5, likely due to a read error; the protein shown is translated from the DNA. The chain uses TRDV1 and TRDJ1; D may be TRDD3 (6 bases). This CDR3 region has 17 residues. Germline V gives CDR1 TSWWSYY, CDR2 QGS. Trimming removed 5 bases from V and 0 bases from J, with 19 bases in between. CDR3 residues: CALGNSTNWENTDKLIF. CDR3 bases: TGTGCTCTTGGGAATTCTACAAACTGGGAGAACACCGATAAACTCATCTTT.

In regard to this clone: This DNA translates differently at residue 15 from the TCRdb protein, which is that of a much larger clone; a read error is likely, and the protein shown is the DNA's own translation. The chain links TRDV1 to TRDJ1; TRDD3 matches at 10 bases. Germline V CDR1 and CDR2: TSWWSYY, QGS. This CDR3 spans 20 amino acids. CDR3 sequence reads: CALGVKYWGIPPPGTDKLTF. In DNA, the CDR3 is TGTGCTCTTGGGGTCAAGTACTGGGGGATCCCTCCTCCTGGCACCGATAAACTCACCTTT.

At least ten counts were recorded for this clone. Written as DNA, the CDR3 is TGTGCTCTTGGGGAACTACCAGACCACTGGGGGATACGGCCCGATAAACTCATCTTT. Translating it yields CALGELPDHWGIRPDKLIF. The J gene is TRDJ1, the V gene TRDV1; 13 bases align to TRDD3. The germline gives CDR1 TSWWSYY, CDR2 QGS. This CDR3 has 19 amino acids. V lost 0 bases, J lost 3 bases, and 10 bases stayed unmatched.

This clone was recorded a few times. TCRdb has a much larger clone's protein, which differs at residue 12 from the translation of this DNA, likely because of a read error; what is shown is the protein translated from the DNA. The CDR3 DNA follows: TGTGCTCTCCTACCGTCCTACGGGGGATACGGGCACACCGATAAACTCATCTTT. Protein sequence: CALLPSYGGYGHTDKLIF. V gene TRDV1 combines with J gene TRDJ1; 10 nucleotides line up with TRDD3. TCRdb does not report a J gene; here it was assigned by matching the DNA to germline references. This CDR3 contains 18 residues. V lost 9 bases to trimming and J lost 0 bases; unmatched junction nucleotides: 16. The germline V gene encodes CDR1 TSWWSYY and CDR2 QGS.

Ten or more counts support this clone. The chain couples TRDV2 to TRDJ1; 8 positions match TRDD3. The CDR3 has 14 amino acids. CDR1 is GEAIGNYY, CDR2 EKD, per germline. V gave up 3 bases and J gave up 7 bases; unmatched junction bases: 9. The CDR3 protein is CACDSLLGGPKLIF. For the CDR3, the DNA is TGTGCCTGTGACTCATTACTGGGGGGTCCTAAACTCATCTTT.

The sample holds a few counts of this clone. The protein TCRdb lists belongs to a much larger clone and differs from this DNA's translation at residue 3, which points to a read error; the protein shown is made from the DNA. CDR3 in DNA: TGTGCTCCTGGGGATCTGGACGGTACTGGGGGATACGTCATATACACCGATAAACTCATCTTT. Translated, it gives CAPGDLDGTGGYVIYTDKLIF. The V gene is TRDV1, the J gene TRDJ1, with TRDD3 identical over 13 bases. Here the J gene came from matching the DNA to germline, since TCRdb omits it. CDR1 TSWWSYY and CDR2 QGS come from the germline V gene. CDR3 length: 21 residues.

In its sample, this clone was seen many times. This probably arose from a read error, given a far larger clone one base away. The sample has other DNA sequences that encode this CDR3 too. The chain uses TRDV1 and TRDJ1; 9 bases align to TRDD3. Here the J gene was assigned by germline matching of the DNA, as TCRdb has none. CDR1 and CDR2 (germline): TSWWSYY, QGS. J lost 0 bases, V lost 9 bases, and 17 bases had no gene match. This CDR3 region has 18 residues. CDR3 amino acids: CALGLRRGGYLYTDKLIF. CDR3 DNA sequence: TGTGCTCTCGGGCTCAGGAGAGGGGGATACTTGTACACCGATAAACTCATCTTT.

This clone was seen only a few times. The amino acid sequence in TCRdb belongs to a much larger clone and departs from this DNA's translation at residue 10, likely a sequencing read error; the sequence shown is translated from the DNA. The chain joins TRDV1 to TRDJ1; maybe TRDD3 (6 bases). Since TCRdb gives no J gene, matching the DNA to germline was used here to assign it. Germline loops: CDR1 TSWWSYY, CDR2 QGS. This CDR3 region has 19 residues. V gave up 1 base and J gave up 0 bases, with 21 bases separating them. The CDR3 protein is CALGEPSGGPPPHTDKLIF. As DNA, the CDR3 is TGTGCTCTTGGGGAACCCTCCGGGGGACCCCCTCCACACACCGATAAACTCATCTTT.

This clone turned up a few times. TCRdb records a much larger clone's protein for this DNA, with a difference at residues 3 and 4 that likely arises from a read error; the protein given is the translation of the DNA. The V gene is TRDV3, the J gene TRDJ1; 9 positions agree with TRDD3. J gave up 5 bases and V 5 bases, and 21 bases lay outside the gene matches. CDR1 is TVYSNPD and CDR2 is GDNSRS in the germline V gene (reference sequence). CDR3 length: 17 residues. This chain's CDR3 is CALMPRHWGSEEDKLIF. The CDR3 DNA is TGTGCCCTTATGCCCCGACACTGGGGGAGCGAAGAGGATAAACTCATCTTT.